A selection of T cell receptor beta chains follows, all from one sample in a study of blood T cell repertoires in COVID-19. Some clones are missing from TCRdb's copy, which holds only in-frame ones; the method was immunoSEQ multiplex PCR. The sample has 240,000 or so clones; about four fifths are singletons. The sequencing input was peripheral blood. The receptors were sampled from an elderly woman with COVID-19, enrolled during active disease. CDR3s include the opening cysteine and the closing phenylalanine or tryptophan. A D gene is named only where the DNA matches it firmly. Clone size is given for some rows only: seen once, a few or many times, or a class if the clone is expanded.

V: TRBV7-6; D: TRBD1; J: TRBJ1-3; size: .; DNA: TGTGCCAGCAGCTTAGAAGTACAGGGTCTCAGGGGGGTCTCTGGAAACACCATATATTTT; CDR3: CASSLEVQGLRGVSGNTIYF
V: TRBV2; D: TRBD2; J: TRBJ2-7; size: .; DNA: TGTGCCAGCAGAGTGACTAGCGGGAGCTCCTACGAGCAGTACTTC; CDR3: CASRVTSGSSYEQYF
V: TRBV4-2; D: TRBD2; J: TRBJ2-2; size: .; DNA: TGTGCCAGCAGCCAAGATGGGTTAGCGGGGGCCGGCGGGGAGCTGTTTTTT; CDR3: CASSQDGLAGAGGELFF
V: TRBV5-1; D: .; J: TRBJ1-2; size: .; DNA: TGCGCCAGCAGCTTGGGACAGACTTATGGCTACACCTTC; CDR3: CASSLGQTYGYTF
V: TRBV5-1; D: TRBD2; J: TRBJ2-3; size: .; DNA: TGCGCCAGCAGCTTATTAGCGGGGCCAGGGGATACGCAGTATTTT; CDR3: CASSLLAGPGDTQYF
V: TRBV5-5; D: .; J: TRBJ1-4; size: .; DNA: TGTGCCAGCAGCTTGGTTTCCAAGGAGAATGAAAAACTGTTTTTT; CDR3: CASSLVSKENEKLFF
V: TRBV7-3; D: TRBD2; J: TRBJ2-1; size: .; DNA: TGTGCCAGCAGCCCAACTAGCGGGGGCGTTCATGAGCAGTTCTTC; CDR3: CASSPTSGGVHEQFF
V: TRBV28; D: TRBD2; J: TRBJ2-2; size: .; DNA: TGTGCCAGGGGGACTAGCGGGACCCCCCTAAACACCGGGGAGCTGTTTTTT; CDR3: CARGTSGTPLNTGELFF
V: TRBV3-1/TRBV3-2; D: TRBD1; J: TRBJ1-2; size: .; DNA: TGTGCCAGCAGCCACCGGGACAGGGGAGCGGATGGCTACACCTTC; CDR3: CASSHRDRGADGYTF
V: TRBV15; D: .; J: TRBJ2-1; size: .; DNA: TGTGCCACCAGCAGTCATAGCGGACCCTTGGTCGATGAGCAGTTCTTC; CDR3: CATSSHSGPLVDEQFF
V: TRBV2; D: TRBD2; J: TRBJ2-1; size: many; DNA: TGTGCCAGCTGTTGGGGGGAGGGTAGCGATGAGCAGTTCTTC; CDR3: CASCWGEGSDEQFF
V: TRBV6-2/TRBV6-3; D: TRBD1; J: TRBJ1-2; size: .; DNA: TGTGCCAGCAGTTACTGGACAGGGGATGGCTACACCTTC; CDR3: CASSYWTGDGYTF
V: TRBV18; D: .; J: TRBJ1-4; size: .; DNA: TGTGCCAGCTCACCCAGGAGGGATGGGCAAAAACTGTTTTTT; CDR3: CASSPRRDGQKLFF
V: TRBV28; D: .; J: TRBJ1-2; size: .; DNA: TGTGCCAGCAGTAATAATCCGGCCCTAGGAGGCTACACCTTC; CDR3: CASSNNPALGGYTF
V: TRBV28; D: TRBD1; J: TRBJ1-5; size: .; DNA: TGTGCCAGCAGTCCGAGGACAGGGGGCAATCAGCCCCAGCATTTT; CDR3: CASSPRTGGNQPQHF
V: TRBV5-1; D: TRBD1; J: TRBJ1-3; size: few; DNA: TGCGCCAGCAGCTTGGCCGTGGGACAGGGAAACACCATATATTTT; CDR3: CASSLAVGQGNTIYF
V: TRBV6-6; D: TRBD1; J: TRBJ1-1; size: .; DNA: TGTGCCAGCAGTTACCCTAAAAGGGGGCAGTGGACTGAAGCTTTCTTT; CDR3: CASSYPKRGQWTEAFF
V: TRBV3-1/TRBV3-2; D: .; J: TRBJ2-1; size: .; DNA: TGTGCCAGCAGCCATCATCAGGGGGGCGATGAGCAGTTCTTC; CDR3: CASSHHQGGDEQFF
V: TRBV19; D: TRBD1; J: TRBJ1-4; size: .; DNA: TGTGCCAGTAGTAGGGACAGGGAGAATGAAAAACTGTTTTTT; CDR3: CASSRDRENEKLFF
V: TRBV6-2/TRBV6-3; D: .; J: TRBJ2-5; size: .; DNA: TGTGCCAGCAGTTCGTACCAAGAGACCCAGTACTTC; CDR3: CASSSYQETQYF
V: TRBV6-6; D: .; J: TRBJ1-5; size: .; DNA: TGTGCCAGCAGGCCTTCGGGGGGGCCCAATCAGCCCCAGCATTTT; CDR3: CASRPSGGPNQPQHF
V: TRBV6-5; D: TRBD2; J: TRBJ2-1; size: .; DNA: TGTGCCAGCAGCTCGGGCGCTAGCGGGGTCAATGAGCAGTTCTTC; CDR3: CASSSGASGVNEQFF
V: TRBV9; D: .; J: TRBJ2-2; size: .; DNA: TGTGCCAGCAGCGGGTACGGGAACACCGGGGAGCTGTTTTTT; CDR3: CASSGYGNTGELFF
V: TRBV11-2; D: TRBD1; J: TRBJ1-2; size: .; DNA: TGTGCCAGCAGCTTAGCCGGGACAGGGGGCGGTAGTGGCTACACCTTC; CDR3: CASSLAGTGGGSGYTF
V: TRBV5-4; D: .; J: TRBJ2-2; size: .; DNA: TGTGCCAGCAGGTCGGGAGCGAACACCGGGGAGCTGTTTTTT; CDR3: CASRSGANTGELFF
V: TRBV2; D: TRBD1; J: TRBJ1-2; size: .; DNA: TGTGCCAGTAATCCGGGACAGGGGAACAGTGGCTACACCTTC; CDR3: CASNPGQGNSGYTF
V: TRBV27; D: TRBD2; J: TRBJ2-3; size: .; DNA: TGTGCCAGCAGTTTAAGCGGGAGGGGGGCAGATACGCAGTATTTT; CDR3: CASSLSGRGADTQYF
V: TRBV28; D: .; J: TRBJ1-1; size: .; DNA: TGTGCCATCAGACGAGGGATCGACACTGAAGCTTTCTTT; CDR3: CAIRRGIDTEAFF
V: TRBV6-5; D: .; J: TRBJ1-1; size: .; DNA: TGTGCCAGCAGAGATAGGGGTCAAGCTTTCTTT; CDR3: CASRDRGQAFF
V: TRBV19; D: TRBD1; J: TRBJ2-7; size: .; DNA: TGTGCCAGTAGTGGACCGGACAGGGTAAGCGAGCAGTACTTC; CDR3: CASSGPDRVSEQYF
V: TRBV18; D: .; J: TRBJ1-1; size: .; DNA: TGTGCCAGCTCACCACTCGGAGGGACGGGGAACACTGAAGCTTTCTTT; CDR3: CASSPLGGTGNTEAFF
V: TRBV2; D: .; J: TRBJ1-5; size: .; DNA: TGTGCCAGCAGCTTAGACACAGGGACACGGGGTCAGCCCCAGCATTTT; CDR3: CASSLDTGTRGQPQHF
V: TRBV6-5; D: .; J: TRBJ1-1; size: .; DNA: TGTGCCAGCACGCCTGGGGGGACGTTTCACACTGAAGCTTTCTTT; CDR3: CASTPGGTFHTEAFF
V: TRBV5-1; D: TRBD2; J: TRBJ2-5; size: .; DNA: TGCGCCAGCAGTAAACTAGCGGGAGGTCGGGAGACCCAGTACTTC; CDR3: CASSKLAGGRETQYF
V: TRBV18; D: .; J: TRBJ2-3; size: .; DNA: TGTGCCAGCTCCCCACGGGGGAGGAGGAGTACGCAGTATTTT; CDR3: CASSPRGRRSTQYF
V: TRBV7-9; D: .; J: TRBJ2-3; size: few; DNA: TGTGCCAGCAGCGGAGGAAGAGCAGATACGCAGTATTTT; CDR3: CASSGGRADTQYF
V: TRBV7-9; D: TRBD1; J: TRBJ1-2; size: .; DNA: TGTGCCAGCAGCCAAGGAGACAGGGCTAACTATGGCTACACCTTC; CDR3: CASSQGDRANYGYTF
V: TRBV19; D: TRBD2; J: TRBJ2-1; size: .; DNA: TGTGCCAGTCTTGACGCTAGCGGGAACACAGGTGAGCAGTTCTTC; CDR3: CASLDASGNTGEQFF
V: TRBV5-4; D: .; J: TRBJ2-3; size: .; DNA: TGTGCCAGCAGCTTACCGGGACTCCCGAGCACAGATACGCAGTATTTT; CDR3: CASSLPGLPSTDTQYF
V: TRBV7-9; D: TRBD1; J: TRBJ1-3; size: .; DNA: TGTGCCAGCAGCTTACCTATCCGGACAGGTTCCGGAAACACCATATATTTT; CDR3: CASSLPIRTGSGNTIYF